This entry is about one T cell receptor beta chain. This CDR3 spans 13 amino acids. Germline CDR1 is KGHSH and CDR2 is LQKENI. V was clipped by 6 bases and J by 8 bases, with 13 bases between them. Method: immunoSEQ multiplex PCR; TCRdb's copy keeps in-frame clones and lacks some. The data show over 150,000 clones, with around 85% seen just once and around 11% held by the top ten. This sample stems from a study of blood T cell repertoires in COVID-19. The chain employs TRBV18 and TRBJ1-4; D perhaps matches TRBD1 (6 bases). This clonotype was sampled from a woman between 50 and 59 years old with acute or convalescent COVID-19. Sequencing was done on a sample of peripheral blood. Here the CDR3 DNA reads TGTGCCAGCTCGGACAGACCCGGGGAAAAACTGTTTTTT. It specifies CASSDRPGEKLFF.